The clone carrying this TCR beta chain was detected ten times or more. Its target is unknown. The sample is drawn from a study of T-cell reconstitution after alpha-beta-depleted transplantation in children. Overall study results and limits: Recipient T cells and thymic progenitors that survived were the source of the high TCRbeta diversity seen at day 60 in some patients. Most T-cell counts and diversity one year after the transplant came from T cells that were newly produced. Reportedly, only several hundred clones from non-depleted graft cells drove alpha-beta T-cell counts at about two months.

V lost 6 bases, J lost 4 bases, and 13 bases stayed unmatched. CDR3 length equals 15 residues. Germline V gene sequence: CDR1 SQVTM, CDR2 ANQGSEA. The library targeted TCRbeta and was prepared with unique molecular identifiers. TCRdb analysed the PCR reads with MiXCR anew, one entry per CDR3 protein. The table shows about 460,000 distinct CDR3 sequences, with roughly a tenth occurring only once. V usage is TRBV29-1 and J usage is TRBJ2-3, with 7 positions matching TRBD2. The TCR sequence derives from a child aged 2-15 years with inherited bone marrow failure, due to receive a stem cell transplant. The input for sequencing was PBMCs, taken before TCRalphabeta/CD19-depleted stem cell transplant. CDR3 sequence reads: CSVRPSGDPPDTQYF. The CDR3 bases are TGCAGCGTGAGACCTAGCGGCGACCCTCCAGATACGCAGTATTTT.